These T cell receptor beta chains were read from a single sample in a study of blood T cell repertoires in COVID-19. Repertoires were generated with immunoSEQ multiplex PCR, while TCRdb's copy carries only in-frame clones and drops some. Of under 200,000 clones in the sample, over 75% are singletons; the top ten hold roughly 9.6%. Sequencing was done on a sample of PBMCs or T cells enriched from blood (not recorded which). All receptors derive from a man between 45 and 60 years old who had recovered from COVID-19. Both conserved end residues are part of each CDR3. D genes are given only for firm matches.

v_gene: TRBV6-5; d_gene: -; j_gene: TRBJ1-4; CDR3aa: CASRPDRTTNEKLFF
v_gene: TRBV2; d_gene: -; j_gene: TRBJ1-1; CDR3aa: CASIPPGLGDTEAFF
v_gene: TRBV7-3; d_gene: TRBD2; j_gene: TRBJ2-1; CDR3aa: CASSLAGGAEQFF
v_gene: TRBV6-6; d_gene: -; j_gene: TRBJ2-7; CDR3aa: CASSYGLAYEQYF
v_gene: TRBV23-1; d_gene: TRBD1; j_gene: TRBJ1-5; CDR3aa: CASSQDRAWGNQPQHF
v_gene: TRBV19; d_gene: -; j_gene: TRBJ1-5; CDR3aa: CASSMRESQPQHF
v_gene: TRBV9; d_gene: TRBD1; j_gene: TRBJ1-6; CDR3aa: CASSVPVLSFPPGQGNYNSPLHF
v_gene: TRBV24-1; d_gene: -; j_gene: TRBJ2-1; CDR3aa: CATSGAGASPNTDEQFF
v_gene: TRBV6-5; d_gene: -; j_gene: TRBJ1-1; CDR3aa: CASSYSGGTFPEAFF
v_gene: TRBV28; d_gene: -; j_gene: TRBJ1-1; CDR3aa: CASSLSQQEAFF
v_gene: TRBV20-1; d_gene: -; j_gene: TRBJ2-2; CDR3aa: CSASGMPGSNTGELFF
v_gene: TRBV11-2; d_gene: TRBD1; j_gene: TRBJ1-4; CDR3aa: CASSPTTGDNEKLFF
v_gene: TRBV19; d_gene: TRBD2; j_gene: TRBJ2-7; CDR3aa: CASSMGLAYEQYF
v_gene: TRBV9; d_gene: -; j_gene: TRBJ2-5; CDR3aa: CASSVRPGWETQYF
v_gene: TRBV29-1; d_gene: -; j_gene: TRBJ2-7; CDR3aa: CSVEDRKAGSYEQYF
v_gene: TRBV18; d_gene: -; j_gene: TRBJ2-5; CDR3aa: CASSLTGETQYF
v_gene: TRBV18; d_gene: TRBD2; j_gene: TRBJ2-7; CDR3aa: CASSPLGLAVTYEQYF
v_gene: TRBV28; d_gene: TRBD1; j_gene: TRBJ1-2; CDR3aa: CASTIGDRGRRNGYTF
v_gene: TRBV2; d_gene: TRBD1; j_gene: TRBJ1-2; CDR3aa: CASRGNRGRTYGYTF
v_gene: TRBV3-1/TRBV3-2; d_gene: TRBD1; j_gene: TRBJ2-1; CDR3aa: CASSGLDRAYNEQFF
v_gene: TRBV7-9; d_gene: -; j_gene: TRBJ2-7; CDR3aa: CASSGTGTETFYEQYF
v_gene: TRBV19; d_gene: -; j_gene: TRBJ1-3; CDR3aa: CASSPPGQRSGNTIYF
v_gene: TRBV11-1; d_gene: TRBD1; j_gene: TRBJ2-1; CDR3aa: CASSDRQGLYNEQFF
v_gene: TRBV6-1; d_gene: -; j_gene: TRBJ2-7; CDR3aa: CASSESDSYEQYF
v_gene: TRBV9; d_gene: -; j_gene: TRBJ2-1; CDR3aa: CASSEGRGADNEQFF
v_gene: TRBV7-8; d_gene: -; j_gene: TRBJ2-7; CDR3aa: CASSSRLERQYF
v_gene: TRBV9; d_gene: -; j_gene: TRBJ2-7; CDR3aa: CASSQNGVTEQYF
v_gene: TRBV3-1/TRBV3-2; d_gene: -; j_gene: TRBJ1-1; CDR3aa: CASSHGPGNEAFF
v_gene: TRBV5-1; d_gene: -; j_gene: TRBJ2-3; CDR3aa: CASSVGTTDTQYF
v_gene: TRBV3-1/TRBV3-2; d_gene: -; j_gene: TRBJ2-4; CDR3aa: CASSPRDTYNAKNIQYF
v_gene: TRBV5-5; d_gene: -; j_gene: TRBJ2-3; CDR3aa: CASSLLSTDTQYF
v_gene: TRBV9; d_gene: TRBD1; j_gene: TRBJ2-7; CDR3aa: CASSRGQGSDYEQYF
v_gene: TRBV30; d_gene: TRBD1; j_gene: TRBJ2-1; CDR3aa: CACSGTGPHEQFF
v_gene: TRBV18; d_gene: TRBD1; j_gene: TRBJ2-2; CDR3aa: CASSPLGTANTGELFF
v_gene: TRBV5-1; d_gene: TRBD1; j_gene: TRBJ2-1; CDR3aa: CASSAPNRGWHEQFF
v_gene: TRBV9; d_gene: TRBD2; j_gene: TRBJ2-7; CDR3aa: CASSERAGGPVHEQYF
v_gene: TRBV5-1; d_gene: TRBD2; j_gene: TRBJ2-3; CDR3aa: CASSLDLQRGTQYF
v_gene: TRBV10-1; d_gene: TRBD2; j_gene: TRBJ2-7; CDR3aa: CASSELIGTSGNPSYEQYF
v_gene: TRBV28; d_gene: TRBD1; j_gene: TRBJ1-4; CDR3aa: CATEGAITTNEKLFF
v_gene: TRBV5-1; d_gene: TRBD2; j_gene: TRBJ2-1; CDR3aa: CASLASGRDEQFF
v_gene: TRBV5-8; d_gene: TRBD2; j_gene: TRBJ2-3; CDR3aa: CASSLTSGTDTQYF
v_gene: TRBV7-9; d_gene: TRBD1; j_gene: TRBJ2-7; CDR3aa: CASTLPGGTYEQYF
v_gene: TRBV7-7; d_gene: TRBD1; j_gene: TRBJ2-7; CDR3aa: CASIPPRLGQETYEQYF
v_gene: TRBV28; d_gene: -; j_gene: TRBJ2-5; CDR3aa: CASSSQKYQETQYF
v_gene: TRBV6-4; d_gene: -; j_gene: TRBJ2-1; CDR3aa: CASSHRGGGEQFF
v_gene: TRBV5-1; d_gene: -; j_gene: TRBJ2-2; CDR3aa: CASTVGSSGTGELFF
v_gene: TRBV24-1; d_gene: TRBD2; j_gene: TRBJ2-1; CDR3aa: CATSDFGGSSNEQFF
v_gene: TRBV28; d_gene: -; j_gene: TRBJ2-5; CDR3aa: CASSSSTQYF
v_gene: TRBV27; d_gene: TRBD2; j_gene: TRBJ2-7; CDR3aa: CASSTLRLAGGRSSYEQYF
v_gene: TRBV13; d_gene: TRBD2; j_gene: TRBJ2-4; CDR3aa: CASSLVGGGSNIQYF
v_gene: TRBV10-3; d_gene: TRBD2; j_gene: TRBJ2-7; CDR3aa: CAVSGGVYEQYF
v_gene: TRBV18; d_gene: TRBD2; j_gene: TRBJ2-3; CDR3aa: CASSPLRLAGGAGTDTQYF
v_gene: TRBV28; d_gene: TRBD1; j_gene: TRBJ1-1; CDR3aa: CASSRRQGDTEAFF